A single sample gave rise to the 22 T cell receptor beta chains below, sequenced in a study of CD8+CD57+ T cells in acquired aplastic anemia. Before being chosen for sequencing, patients had shown CD8+CD57+ cell expansion by flow cytometry. Genomic DNA, the template, was used for profiling of the TCR beta VDJ and CDR3. TCRdb processed the reads anew with MiXCR; each CDR3 protein has one entry. The top ten clones hold 59% of a sample with about 40,000 distinct CDR3 sequences, 63% of them seen once. The sequenced sample consisted of sorted CD4+, CD8+, or CD8+CD57+ T cells (not recorded which) from PBMCs. Source of these receptors: a human donor with aplastic anemia.

This clonotype occurred many times. The chain employs TRBV10-1 and TRBJ1-2; D remains unclear. The CDR3 is 13 amino acids. V shed 5 bases and J shed 4 bases, with 11 bases lying between them. Per the germline V gene, CDR1 is WNHNN and CDR2 is SYGVQD (reference sequence). The CDR3 loop is CASSLDGSYGYTF. The DNA for the CDR3 is TGCGCCAGCAGTCTTGACGGAAGCTATGGCTACACCTTC.

V usage is TRBV2 and J usage is TRBJ2-7, with D perhaps TRBD1 or TRBD2 (5 bases each). The CDR3 has 13 amino acids. With 9 bases removed from V and 2 bases from J, the gap between germline ends came to 14 bases. Germline-derived CDR1 and CDR2 are SNHLY and FYNNEI. The CDR3 sequence is CASTGTAAYEQYF. CDR3 nucleotide sequence: TGTGCCAGTACCGGGACGGCTGCCTACGAGCAGTACTTC.

The genes are TRBV2 and TRBJ2-5; 9 nucleotides match TRBD1. There are 15 residues in the CDR3. Trimming took 11 bases from V and 5 from J; bases not matched to a gene: 15. The germline CDR1 and CDR2 sequences are SNHLY and FYNNEI. The CDR3 nucleotides read TGTGCCTGCGTTATTGGACAGGGGTCCTGGGAGACCCAGTACTTC. Translation gives CACVIGQGSWETQYF.

This clonotype was counted at least ten times. The V and J genes are TRBV7-8 and TRBJ2-7; D tentatively reads TRBD1 or TRBD2 (5 bases each). CDR3 size: 14 residues. V shed 6 bases and J shed 6 bases, with 18 bases lying between them. The germline V gene has CDR1 SGHVS and CDR2 FQNEAQ. The CDR3 bases are TGTGCCAGCAGTCCCCATACACGGGACCGCGAGCAGTACTTC. Translated, it gives CASSPHTRDREQYF. Combining the CDR3 with reference TRBV7-8 and TRBJ2-7 gives the whole variable domain GAGVSQSPRYKVAKRGQDVALRCDPISGHVSLFWYQQALGQGPEFLTYFQNEAQLDKSGLPSDRFFAERPEGSVSTLKIQRTQQEDSAVYLCASSPHTRDREQYFGPGTRLTVT.

This clonotype has a handful of counts. V usage is TRBV15 and J usage is TRBJ2-5; 9 bases agree with TRBD2. The trim removed 3 bases at V and 5 bases at J, leaving 10 bases unmatched. This CDR3 comprises 16 residues. In germline, CDR1 is LNHNV, CDR2 YYDKDF (reference sequence). The CDR3 DNA sequence: TGTGCCACCAGCAGTGACGGCGGGGGGGCCGGGGAGACCCAGTACTTC. Translating it yields CATSSDGGGAGETQYF.

V and J are TRBV11-2 and TRBJ2-3; D may be TRBD2 (6 bases). Germline V gene sequence: CDR1 SGHAT, CDR2 FQNNGV. CDR3 length equals 15 residues. Trimming left V 3 bases short and J 2 bases short, with 12 bases between. The CDR3 DNA is TGTGCCAGCAGCTTCCGGGACTCGAACACAGATACGCAGTATTTT. Translating it yields CASSFRDSNTDTQYF.

There are many counts of this clonotype. The chain carries TRBV29-1 and TRBJ1-2, with D possibly being TRBD1 (6 bases). The ends were cut back, 6 bases at V and 7 bases at J, with 12 bases in the middle. This CDR3 has 11 amino acids. Germline values: CDR1 SQVTM, CDR2 ANQGSEA. The chain's CDR3 is CSVRGTFGYTF. CDR3 sequence (DNA): TGCAGCGTCCGCGGGACATTTGGCTACACCTTC.

The chain carries TRBV5-5 and TRBJ2-7; 9 positions match TRBD2. The trim removed 3 bases at V and 2 bases at J, leaving 6 bases unmatched. Germline CDR1 and CDR2: SGHKS and YYEKEE (reference sequence). This CDR3 comprises 15 residues. The CDR3 is CASSSSGGQAYEQYF. CDR3 sequence (DNA): TGTGCCAGCAGCTCGAGCGGGGGGCAAGCCTACGAGCAGTACTTC. The full variable domain, its missing parts supplied by reference TRBV5-5 and TRBJ2-7, is DAGVTQSPTHLIKTRGQQVTLRCSPISGHKSVSWYQQVLGQGPQFIFQYYEKEERGRGNFPDRFSARQFPNYSSELNVNALLLGDSALYLCASSSSGGQAYEQYFGPGTRLTVT.

The chain is built from TRBV20-1 and TRBJ2-5; D unresolved. Germline V gene lookup returns CDR1 DFQATT and CDR2 SNEGSKA (reference sequence). The V end lost 1 base, the J end lost 0 bases, and 6 bases lay between the germline ends. The CDR3 length is 13 residues. CDR3 nucleotide sequence: TGCAGTGCTAGAGGTTGGGACCAAGAGACCCAGTACTTC. This encodes CSARGWDQETQYF.

This chain connects TRBV7-8 to TRBJ1-2, with D hard to call. The germline V and J ends were trimmed by 1 base and 8 bases, with 11 bases remaining between them. Germline CDR1 reads SGHVS; CDR2 reads FQNEAQ. The CDR3 runs 13 residues. CDR3 region: CASSLGASGGYTF. As DNA, the CDR3 is TGTGCCAGCAGCTTAGGAGCGTCGGGCGGCTACACCTTC.

This clonotype was seen a handful of times. The CDR3 bases are TGTGCCACCAGCATAGGGACAGACATAAAGCAGTACTTC. Amino acids: CATSIGTDIKQYF. The V gene is TRBV15, the J gene TRBJ2-7; 7 positions match TRBD1. Germline CDR1 is LNHNV and CDR2 is YYDKDF (reference sequence). The V and J ends lost 4 bases and 8 bases, in that order; junction bases with no gene match: 8. The CDR3 totals 13 residues.

In this sample, this clonotype turned up many times. The rearrangement links TRBV7-9 to TRBJ2-7, with D possibly being TRBD1 (6 bases). The CDR3 loop spans 14 amino acids. Trimming cost V 5 bases and J 7 bases, with 18 bases left between them. Germline values: CDR1 SEHNR, CDR2 FQNEAQ (reference sequence). CDR3 in amino acids: CASSQDSGGSEQYF. CDR3 coding DNA: TGTGCCAGCAGCCAGGACAGTGGGGGCTCTGAGCAGTACTTC.

This clonotype came up many times. This chain links TRBV7-9 with TRBJ2-1; the D gene is possibly TRBD2 (6 bases). The CDR3 loop spans 14 amino acids. V was pared by 3 bases and J by 4 bases, with 10 bases between. CDR1 is SEHNR and CDR2 is FQNEAQ in the germline V gene (reference sequence). The DNA of the CDR3 is TGTGCCAGCAGCTTGGTCGGGGGATACAATGAGCAGTTCTTC. The encoded protein is CASSLVGGYNEQFF.

The chain recombines TRBV19 with TRBJ1-5; D perhaps matches TRBD1 (6 bases). V shed 6 bases and J shed 6 bases, with 18 bases lying between them. This CDR3 region has 15 residues. CDR1 is LNHDA, CDR2 SQIVND, per germline (reference sequence). The chain's CDR3 is CASREGERAVQPQHF. The CDR3 nucleotides read TGTGCCAGTAGGGAGGGGGAGCGGGCAGTTCAGCCCCAGCATTTT.

The genes are TRBV20-1 and TRBJ1-2; 10 bases map to TRBD1. Germline loops: CDR1 DFQATT, CDR2 SNEGSKA (reference sequence). The CDR3 is 13 amino acids. Germline trimming cut 5 bases from V and 5 bases from J; bases unmatched to any gene: 5. CDR3 DNA sequence: TGCAGTGCTGCTAAGGGACAGGGGTATGGCTACACCTTC. It encodes CSAAKGQGYGYTF.

Many counts were recorded for this clonotype. The gene calls are TRBV9 and TRBJ2-5, with 9 bases aligning to TRBD2. V was clipped by 3 bases and J by 5 bases; unmatched bases: 11. Germline V gene sequence: CDR1 SGDLS, CDR2 YYNGEE. This CDR3 is built from 16 residues. The CDR3 sequence: CASSDSGGGAGETQYF. The CDR3 DNA reads TGTGCCAGCAGCGACTCCGGCGGGGGGGCCGGGGAGACCCAGTACTTC.

The V call is TRBV19, the J call TRBJ1-6, with 7 positions matching TRBD1. Germline V gene data show CDR1 as LNHDA and CDR2 as SQIVND (reference sequence). This CDR3 has 14 residues. V lost 5 bases, J lost 7 bases, and 5 bases stayed unmatched. The CDR3 protein is CASSGPGGNSPLHF. The CDR3, as DNA: TGTGCCAGTAGTGGGCCAGGGGGGAATTCACCCCTCCACTTT.

By sample share, this clonotype is medium-sized (0.01 to 0.1%). The V call is TRBV7-6, the J call TRBJ2-5; D tentatively reads TRBD1 or TRBD2 (5 bases each). Germline assignment: CDR1 SGHVS and CDR2 FNYEAQ. V gave up 5 bases and J gave up 4 bases, with 11 bases separating them. The CDR3 is 13 amino acids. The CDR3: CASSLGTPETQYF. As DNA, the CDR3 is TGTGCCAGCAGCCTAGGGACCCCAGAGACCCAGTACTTC.

This clonotype has a count of ten or more. CDR3 nucleotide sequence: TGTGCCAGCAGCTTAGGGTACAATGAGCAGTTCTTC. The encoded protein is CASSLGYNEQFF. This sequence joins TRBV7-9 and TRBJ2-1; D not resolved. Per the germline V gene, CDR1 is SEHNR and CDR2 is FQNEAQ (reference sequence). This CDR3 has 12 residues. With 1 base removed from V and 4 bases from J, the gap between germline ends came to 2 bases.

The J gene is TRBJ2-7, the V gene TRBV11-3; 10 bases are shared with TRBD2. J gave up 6 bases and V 1 base, and 6 bases lay outside the gene matches. Germline V gene data show CDR1 as SGHNT and CDR2 as YENEEA. CDR3 length equals 15 residues. The CDR3 loop reads CASSLVPSGGIEQYF. The CDR3 region has the DNA TGTGCCAGCAGCTTAGTCCCTAGCGGGGGAATCGAGCAGTACTTC.

The chain joins TRBV29-1 to TRBJ1-1; D remains ambiguous. This CDR3 has 12 amino acids. From germline, CDR1 is SQVTM and CDR2 ANQGSEA. Trimming took 3 bases from V and 1 from J, leaving 6 bases between them. CDR3 nucleotide sequence: TGCAGCGTTGATGATGGGAACACTGAAGCTTTCTTT. Translating gives CSVDDGNTEAFF.

This clonotype was observed many times. J is TRBJ1-1 and V is TRBV12-3 or TRBV12-4; no clear D gene. The CDR3 is 17 residues long. V lost 0 bases and J lost 5, with 19 bases in between. In DNA, the CDR3 is TGTGCCAGCAGTTTAGCGACCGTAAAAGGGTGGGAGACTGAAGCTTTCTTT. This encodes CASSLATVKGWETEAFF.